Included here is one T cell receptor (beta chain) sequence, with context. Clones were sequenced by immunoSEQ multiplex PCR, and TCRdb holds only the in-frame ones, with some missing. The table shows roughly 250,000 clones, with 80% to 95% occurring only once. The data are from a study of T cell responses to AZD1222 COVID-19 vaccine. V trimming: 4 bases; J trimming: 11 bases; junction bases outside the gene matches: 7. This CDR3 comprises 12 residues. Germline CDR1 reads MNHEY; CDR2 reads SMNVEV (reference sequence). The material sequenced was peripheral blood, taken on day 0 of AZD1222 vaccination. This sequence joins TRBV27 and TRBJ2-7; 8 bases line up with TRBD1. The receptor was isolated from an adult in good health. The CDR3 DNA is TGTGCCAGCAGTTCTAAACCGGGACAGGAGTACTTC. It encodes CASSSKPGQEYF.